This TCR beta chain was identified during a study of CD8+CD57+ T cells in acquired aplastic anemia. As for the study in general: The study obtained an average of around 3.4 ug of DNA from sorted CD4+ and CD8+ cells. Study-wide results and limits: A set of around 30 CD8+ CDR3 sequences was shared between patients and controls, and these sequences appeared highly expressed in patients.

Patients picked for sequencing had shown CD8+CD57+ cell expansion detected by flow cytometry. Prior therapy had not been administered to any patient at the time of blood sampling. Notes on this clonotype: What it binds is unknown.

V gave up 0 bases and J gave up 6 bases; unmatched junction bases: 4. The CDR3 covers 15 residues. Germline V CDR1 and CDR2: ENHRY, SYGVKD. For CDR3 and TCR beta VDJ profiling, genomic DNA was the template used. TCRdb re-derived calls from the reads in MiXCR, one entry per CDR3 protein. The sample lists approximately 160,000 distinct CDR3 sequences; more than 45% were seen once. The rearrangement uses TRBV10-3 and TRBJ2-7; 11 nucleotides agree with TRBD2. The specimen was sorted CD4+, CD8+, or CD8+CD57+ T cells (not recorded which) from PBMCs. The receptor was derived from a human donor with aplastic anemia. This chain's CDR3 is CAISESTSGIREQYV. The CDR3 region has the DNA TGTGCCATCAGTGAGTCGACTAGCGGGATTCGCGAGCAGTACGTC.